This T cell receptor beta chain is from a study of beta chain features in type 1 diabetes. Expressed TCRB transcripts got sequenced, as all isolated RNA was reverse transcribed. Method: immunoSEQ multiplex PCR; TCRdb's copy keeps in-frame clones and lacks some. The repertoire holds 620,000 or so clones, roughly a sixth seen once, with approximately 0.087% in the top ten. This clone was detected only a few times. Antigen specificity is unknown. The CDR3 covers 16 residues. CDR1 SGDLS and CDR2 YYNGEE come from the germline V gene. The ends lost 0 bases at V and 7 bases at J; junction bases unmatched: 8. Study results and caveats: Among patients with Type 1 diabetes, TCRB CDR3s were moderately but significantly shorter in every one of the four CD4+ subsets.

Sorting produced populations that all topped 98% purity. The sequenced material came from naive CD4+ T cells from blood. This clonotype originated in a man aged 18 to 35 in good health. J is TRBJ2-1 and V is TRBV9; 9 bases align to TRBD2. The CDR3 is CASSVDDSGGWNEQFF. The CDR3 DNA reads as TGTGCCAGCAGCGTAGATGATAGCGGGGGATGGAATGAGCAGTTCTTC.